This T cell receptor (beta chain) was documented in a study of blood T cell repertoires in COVID-19. Study-wide context: Both acute and convalescent COVID-19 samples were obtained from the United States, Italy and Spain. PBMCs, B-cell-depleted T cells, or T cells provided the cDNA or gDNA that made up the material.

Germline V gene lookup returns CDR1 LNHDA and CDR2 SQIVND (reference sequence). V was pared by 7 bases and J by 7 bases, with 17 bases between. The length of the CDR3 is 14 residues. As processed by the authors: Reference gene primer amplification gave estimated nucleated cell counts. Measured with immunoSEQ multiplex PCR; TCRdb has only the in-frame clones, and not every one. The V and J calls and clone size were taken over from that table, and D and trimming were inferred from the DNA. This sample has about 67,000 clones, with just under 80% found just once. This receptor was taken from a woman in her sixties with acute or convalescent COVID-19. The chain combines TRBV19 with TRBJ2-1, with D possibly TRBD1 on 6 matching bases. The sequencing input was peripheral blood. The CDR3 DNA is TGTGCCAGTATGGTCCAGGGGCGTGAAAATGAGCAGTTCTTC. Translation gives CASMVQGRENEQFF.